The rows below give T cell receptor beta chains drawn from one sample of a study of blood T cell repertoires in COVID-19. Here immunoSEQ multiplex PCR was the method, and the copy in TCRdb shows in-frame clones only, minus some. The sample consists of hundreds of thousands of clones, 85% to 90% of them appearing once. The specimen sequenced was PBMCs or T cells enriched from blood (not recorded which). The receptors come from a man aged 30 to 45 who had been exposed to COVID-19. CDR3s leave out the opening cysteine and the closing phenylalanine or tryptophan. Expanded clones get a size class; other rows say once, few or many, or leave the size out.

V	size	CDR3
TRBV4-3	NA	ASSQDRGKQETQY
TRBV24-1	NA	AAWGGGTGELF
TRBV19	NA	ASSSGQGTQPQH
TRBV18	NA	ASSQAGFSYEQY
TRBV4-1	NA	ASSQTGLSEQY
TRBV7-9	NA	ASSSGGSSGEQY
TRBV15	NA	ATSRGKTESNQPQH
TRBV19	NA	ASIGAFRQGALYTEAF
TRBV4-1	NA	ASSQGEFSNQPQH
TRBV7-6	NA	ASSLEWGGGYT
TRBV7-9	NA	ASGHSNQPQH
TRBV21-1	NA	ASSTPWGGNSPLH
TRBV7-9	few	ASSVLHYGYT
TRBV6-5	NA	ASSLTRSNGYEQY
TRBV7-9	NA	ASSFTQDSGGYT
TRBV6-1	once	ASSERVGRSNQPQH
TRBV2	NA	ASGSEQGRETQY
TRBV6-5	NA	ASTPGQVNQPQH
TRBV7-2	few	ASSYRGSNEKLF
TRBV9	NA	ASSVVGESDSPLH
TRBV15	once	ATSRAGVQPQH
TRBV5-4	NA	ASHLAKGGDTQY
TRBV10-3	NA	AISEEGFIYEQY
TRBV9	NA	ASSVWTGYNEQF
TRBV2	NA	ASSKESGTGTYEQY
TRBV6-5	NA	ASSYSLRETQY
TRBV21-1	NA	ARGLDSPLH
TRBV10-3	NA	AISEAGVYNEQF
TRBV30	NA	AWTSDILPPGTGEGNSPLH
TRBV5-5	once	ASTMRPGEGYEQY
TRBV3-1/TRBV3-2	NA	ASSLSGTAYNEQF
TRBV9	NA	ASSPLGGSTEAF
TRBV5-5	NA	ASSLDADSGANVLT
TRBV4-1	NA	ASSQSGNTIY
TRBV30	once	AWKGQDGTTLPIY
TRBV5-1	NA	ASSIQGVGNTIY
TRBV5-1	NA	ASSLEAGQGLT
TRBV19	NA	ASSIGQGLADNEQF
TRBV3-1/TRBV3-2	NA	ASSLRTGQFVDTQY
TRBV19	NA	ASRIRGGNSPLH
TRBV5-6	NA	ASSLAVAYT
TRBV6-4	NA	ASSPTGGSGYT